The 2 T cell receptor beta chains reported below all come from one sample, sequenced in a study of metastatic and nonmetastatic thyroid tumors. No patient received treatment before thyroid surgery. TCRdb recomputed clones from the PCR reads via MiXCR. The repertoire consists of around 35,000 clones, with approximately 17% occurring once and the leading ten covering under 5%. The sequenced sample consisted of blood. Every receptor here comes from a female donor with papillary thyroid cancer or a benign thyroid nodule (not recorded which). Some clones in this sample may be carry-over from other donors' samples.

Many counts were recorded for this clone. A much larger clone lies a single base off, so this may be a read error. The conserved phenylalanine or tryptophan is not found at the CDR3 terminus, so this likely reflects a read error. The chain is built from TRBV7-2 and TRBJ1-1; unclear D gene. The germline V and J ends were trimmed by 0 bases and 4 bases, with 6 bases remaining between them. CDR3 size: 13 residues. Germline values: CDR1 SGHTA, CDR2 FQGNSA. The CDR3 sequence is CASSLATFTEAFI. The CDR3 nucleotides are TGTGCCAGCAGCTTAGCCACTTTCACTGAAGCTTTCATT.

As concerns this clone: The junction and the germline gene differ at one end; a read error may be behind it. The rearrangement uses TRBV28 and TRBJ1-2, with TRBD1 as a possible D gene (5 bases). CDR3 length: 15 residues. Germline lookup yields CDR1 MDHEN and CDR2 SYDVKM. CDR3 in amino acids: CASSRGGPLCYCYTF. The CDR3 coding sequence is TGTGCCAGCAGTCGTGGGGGTCCTTTGTGCTATTGCTACACCTTC.